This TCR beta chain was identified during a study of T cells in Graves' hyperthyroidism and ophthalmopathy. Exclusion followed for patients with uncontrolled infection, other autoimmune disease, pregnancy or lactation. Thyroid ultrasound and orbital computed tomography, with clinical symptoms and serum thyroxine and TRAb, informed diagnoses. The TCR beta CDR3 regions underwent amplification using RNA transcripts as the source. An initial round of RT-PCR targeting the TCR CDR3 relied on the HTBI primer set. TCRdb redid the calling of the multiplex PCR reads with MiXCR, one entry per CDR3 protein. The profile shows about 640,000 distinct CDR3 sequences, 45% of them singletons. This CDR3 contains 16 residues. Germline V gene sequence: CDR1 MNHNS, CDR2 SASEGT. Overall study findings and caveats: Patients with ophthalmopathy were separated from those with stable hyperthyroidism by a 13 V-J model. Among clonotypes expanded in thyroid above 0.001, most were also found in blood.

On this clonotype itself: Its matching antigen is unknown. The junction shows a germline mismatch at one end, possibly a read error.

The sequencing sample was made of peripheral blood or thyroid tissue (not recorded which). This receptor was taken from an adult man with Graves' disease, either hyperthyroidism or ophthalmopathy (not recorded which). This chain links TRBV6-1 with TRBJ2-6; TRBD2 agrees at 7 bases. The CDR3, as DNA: TGTGCCAGCAGTTACTCGCACGGGGCGGGGGTCAACGTCCTGACTTTC. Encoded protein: CASSYSHGAGVNVLTF.